A single sample is the source of the 32 T cell receptor beta chains below, sequenced in a study of cytomegalovirus exposure and HLA in healthy donors. Primers included in the PCR were 60 Vbeta and 13 Jbeta primers. Measured with immunoSEQ multiplex PCR; TCRdb has only the in-frame clones, and not every one. Altogether tens of thousands of clones are present, roughly 78% being singletons, with the ten largest covering around 2.7%. Sample: PBMCs. These TCRs come from a male donor in good health and CMV-seropositive.

This clone was seen a few times. This rearrangement joins TRBV5-5 to TRBJ2-7; 7 bases agree with TRBD2. Germline-derived CDR1 and CDR2 are SGHKS and YYEKEE (reference sequence). The CDR3 sequence is 15 residues long. V lost 2 bases and J lost 5; bases outside the gene matches: 10. Written as DNA, the CDR3 is TGTGCCAGCAGCTTTGGTGAGGGAGGGAGGGACGAGCAGTACTTC. It yields the protein CASSFGEGGRDEQYF. The full variable domain, its missing parts supplied by reference TRBV5-5 and TRBJ2-7, is DAGVTQSPTHLIKTRGQQVTLRCSPISGHKSVSWYQQVLGQGPQFIFQYYEKEERGRGNFPDRFSARQFPNYSSELNVNALLLGDSALYLCASSFGEGGRDEQYFGPGTRLTVT.

The sample holds a few counts of this clone. The chain links TRBV28 to TRBJ2-7; 9 positions agree with TRBD2. V was pared by 5 bases and J by 5 bases, with 10 bases of the junction left unmatched. Germline V gene data show CDR1 as MDHEN and CDR2 as SYDVKM. This CDR3 comprises 15 residues. The DNA for the CDR3 is TGTGCCAGCAGTCCTCCTAGCGGGACCCTCAACGAGCAGTACTTC. Translated: CASSPPSGTLNEQYF.

The V call is TRBV7-2, the J call TRBJ2-7; perhaps TRBD2 as D (5 bases). This CDR3 region has 19 residues. CDR1 is SGHTA and CDR2 is FQGNSA in the germline V gene. V lost 2 bases and J 6 bases, leaving 29 bases between the germline ends. CDR3 coding DNA: TGTGCCAGCAGCTTAAGGCTGGTTCGGGGAGAGCGTGTACCGGTCGAGCAGTACTTC. Translating it yields CASSLRLVRGERVPVEQYF.

The chain carries TRBV7-8 and TRBJ2-5; D uncertain. Trimming stripped 2 bases from V and 4 bases from J, with 14 bases between. CDR1 SGHVS and CDR2 FQNEAQ come from the germline V gene. This CDR3 is built from 15 residues. CDR3 DNA sequence: TGTGCCAGCAGCTTAAGTCCCGCCTCGGGAGAGACCCAGTACTTC. It translates to CASSLSPASGETQYF.

As regards this clone: One end of the junction varies from germline; a read error may be responsible. The chain is built from TRBV4-1 and TRBJ2-3, with D unclear. This CDR3 region has 14 residues. Per the germline V gene, CDR1 is MGHRA and CDR2 is YSYEKL. CDR3 nucleotide sequence: TGCGCCAGCCGCCAAAGCTTAGGCACAGATACGCAGTATTTT. It yields the protein CASRQSLGTDTQYF.

V and J are TRBV18 and TRBJ2-7; TRBD1 is a possible D gene (5 bases). Looked up from germline, CDR1 is KGHSH and CDR2 is LQKENI. With 6 bases removed from V and 5 bases from J, the gap between germline ends came to 8 bases. This CDR3 has 11 residues. The CDR3 region is CASSPRDEQYF. The CDR3 DNA reads TGTGCCAGCTCCCCCAGGGACGAGCAGTACTTC.

The chain recombines TRBV10-2 with TRBJ2-7; 9 bases line up with TRBD1. This CDR3 has 15 residues. In germline, CDR1 is WSHSY, CDR2 SAAADI. The J segment lost 2 bases and the V segment lost 4 bases, leaving 6 bases of the junction unmatched. Written as DNA, the CDR3 is TGCGCCAGCAGTGCCCCGGGACAGGGTCCCTACGAGCAGTACTTC. Protein: CASSAPGQGPYEQYF.

The genes are TRBV5-1 and TRBJ2-2; tentative D call: TRBD2 (5 bases). The CDR3 is 14 residues long. The germline gives CDR1 SGHRS, CDR2 YFSETQ. The V end lost 4 bases, the J end lost 0 bases, and 7 bases lay between the germline ends. CDR3 DNA sequence: TGCGCCAGCAGCAGGGAGTCGAACACCGGGGAGCTGTTTTTT. It translates to CASSRESNTGELFF.

This clone was observed a handful of times. The chain carries TRBV9 and TRBJ1-1; 9 nucleotides align to TRBD1. Trimming at V came to 0 bases and at J to 9 bases, leaving 6 bases not matched to a gene. The V gene's germline CDR1 is SGDLS and CDR2 YYNGEE. The CDR3 consists of 14 residues. This chain's CDR3 is CASSVEGTGYKAFF. CDR3 nucleotide sequence: TGTGCCAGCAGCGTAGAAGGGACAGGGTACAAAGCTTTCTTT.

The J gene is TRBJ2-7, the V gene TRBV11-2; TRBD2 aligns across 12 bases. The V segment lost 1 base and the J segment 2 bases; nucleotides outside the gene matches: 9. Per the germline V gene, CDR1 is SGHAT and CDR2 is FQNNGV. This CDR3 spans 18 amino acids. The CDR3 DNA follows: TGTGCCAGCAGCTTAGTTACTAGCGGGAGGCAAACTACCTACGAGCAGTACTTC. Its protein is CASSLVTSGRQTTYEQYF.

J is TRBJ2-1 and V is TRBV20-1; D is unresolved. V was shortened by 3 bases and J by 4 bases, with 4 bases between the two germline ends. CDR3 size: 11 residues. Germline values: CDR1 DFQATT, CDR2 SNEGSKA (reference sequence). Here the CDR3 reads CSASRYNEQFF. The CDR3 DNA is TGCAGTGCTAGTCGGTACAATGAGCAGTTCTTC.

This clone was picked up one time. The rearrangement uses TRBV18 and TRBJ2-6, with TRBD1 matching 8 bases. CDR3 length equals 17 residues. The germline CDR1 and CDR2 sequences are KGHSH and LQKENI. After removal of 3 bases from V and 0 bases from J, the junction contained 4 bases not matched to a gene. CDR3 sequence: CASSPGQENSGANVLTF. CDR3 in DNA: TGTGCCAGCTCACCGGGACAGGAAAACTCTGGGGCCAACGTCCTGACTTTC.

J is TRBJ2-1 and V is TRBV9; 10 positions match TRBD2. The CDR3 runs to 15 residues. Germline V CDR1 and CDR2: SGDLS, YYNGEE. With V trimmed by 4 bases and J by 8 bases, 9 bases remained unmatched. The CDR3 sequence is CASSLGTSGMDEQFF. CDR3 DNA sequence: TGTGCCAGCAGCCTCGGAACTAGCGGGATGGATGAGCAGTTCTTC.

V usage is TRBV7-9 and J usage is TRBJ2-1; 8 bases fit TRBD2. The CDR3 sequence is 15 residues long. V shed 3 bases and J 8 bases; nucleotides not matched to a gene: 9. Germline loops: CDR1 SEHNR, CDR2 FQNEAQ (reference sequence). The CDR3 spells CASSFPREGRDEQFF. The CDR3 region has the DNA TGTGCCAGCAGCTTCCCCCGGGAGGGCCGGGATGAGCAGTTCTTC.

The rearrangement links TRBV18 to TRBJ2-5, with 12 bases aligning to TRBD2. The junction had 10 bases not matched to a gene; V was cut back by 3 bases and J by 2 bases. The germline V gene encodes CDR1 KGHSH and CDR2 LQKENI. CDR3 length: 18 residues. The CDR3 DNA reads as TGTGCCAGCTCACCTATACCACCCGGGACTAGCGGGCAAGAGACCCAGTACTTC. It specifies CASSPIPPGTSGQETQYF.

The chain is built from TRBV2 and TRBJ2-7; a weak D match, TRBD2 (6 bases). CDR3 length: 13 residues. V lost 6 bases to trimming and J lost 4 bases, with 13 bases between them. CDR1 and CDR2 from the germline V gene are SNHLY and FYNNEI. The CDR3 DNA reads TGTGCCAGCAGACCAGGGACTCTTTACGAGCAGTACTTC. Translation: CASRPGTLYEQYF.

The gene calls are TRBV5-1 and TRBJ2-5; D ambiguous. Germline V gene lookup returns CDR1 SGHRS and CDR2 YFSETQ. Trimming left V 2 bases short and J 5 bases short, with 10 bases between. There are 13 residues in the CDR3. CDR3 sequence: CASSFVSGETQYF. CDR3 nucleotide sequence: TGCGCCAGCAGCTTTGTTTCCGGGGAGACCCAGTACTTC.

The rearrangement joins TRBV10-2 to TRBJ2-2; 10 bases map to TRBD2. Trimming removed 3 bases from V and 7 bases from J; junction bases left unmatched: 8. Germline CDR1 reads WSHSY; CDR2 reads SAAADI. The CDR3 consists of 16 residues. The CDR3 reads CASSDPAGGPGGELFF. As DNA, the CDR3 is TGCGCCAGCAGTGATCCAGCGGGAGGGCCGGGCGGGGAGCTGTTTTTT.

The CDR3 region is CASSNRGRGEKLFF. CDR3 nucleotide sequence: TGTGCCAGCAGTAACAGGGGCCGCGGGGAAAAACTGTTTTTT. This chain joins TRBV27 and TRBJ1-4; 7 positions agree with TRBD1. This CDR3 spans 14 amino acids. V shed 5 bases and J 8 bases; nucleotides not matched to a gene: 8. Looked up from germline, CDR1 is MNHEY and CDR2 is SMNVEV (reference sequence).

The V and J genes are TRBV10-3 and TRBJ2-3; TRBD1 agrees at 8 bases. The J segment lost 3 bases and the V segment lost 6 bases, leaving 2 bases of the junction unmatched. Germline assignment: CDR1 ENHRY and CDR2 SYGVKD. The CDR3 loop spans 13 amino acids. The CDR3 region is CAISQGATDTQYF. In DNA, the CDR3 is TGTGCCATCAGCCAGGGGGCGACAGATACGCAGTATTTT.

The chain joins TRBV7-8 to TRBJ2-7, with 9 bases lining up with TRBD1. The V gene end was trimmed by 5 bases and the J gene end by 2 bases; junction bases not matched to a gene: 7. CDR1 SGHVS and CDR2 FQNEAQ come from the germline V gene. This CDR3 contains 15 residues. Here the CDR3 reads CASSPGQGFAYEQYF. The CDR3 nucleotides read TGTGCCAGCAGCCCCGGACAGGGGTTTGCCTACGAGCAGTACTTC.

The CDR3 DNA reads as TGTGCCAGCAGCTTGGCCCGGGGTGGAGGCGAGCAGTACTTC. Translated, it gives CASSLARGGGEQYF. The chain is built from TRBV5-5 and TRBJ2-7; TRBD2 might be the D (5 bases). In germline, CDR1 is SGHKS, CDR2 YYEKEE (reference sequence). Between the trimmed V and J ends, which lost 0 bases and 6 bases, there was a span of 13 bases. This CDR3 spans 14 amino acids.

The chain employs TRBV7-2 and TRBJ1-1; a possible D gene is TRBD1 (5 bases). Per the germline V gene, CDR1 is SGHTA and CDR2 is FQGNSA. V lost 2 bases and J lost 0, with 7 bases in between. CDR3 length: 14 residues. The CDR3 DNA sequence: TGTGCCAGCAGCTTAAGACAGATGAACACTGAAGCTTTCTTT. Translating gives CASSLRQMNTEAFF.

V gene TRBV7-2 combines with J gene TRBJ2-7; possible D gene TRBD2, 6 bases. Germline V gene data show CDR1 as SGHTA and CDR2 as FQGNSA. V was cut by 0 bases and J by 2 bases, with 8 bases left in between. This CDR3 has 14 residues. The CDR3 is CASSLAGGAYEQYF. Here the CDR3 DNA reads TGTGCCAGCAGCTTAGCCGGCGGGGCCTACGAGCAGTACTTC. The complete variable domain, with remaining parts taken from reference TRBV7-2 and TRBJ2-7, reads GAGVSQSPSNKVTEKGKDVELRCDPISGHTALYWYRQSLGQGLEFLIYFQGNSAPDKSGLPSDRFSAERTGGSVSTLTIQRTQQEDSAVYLCASSLAGGAYEQYFGPGTRLTVT.

This chain joins TRBV27 and TRBJ2-3, with TRBD2 identical over 12 bases. CDR1 and CDR2 (germline): MNHEY, SMNVEV (reference sequence). V shed 5 bases and J 7 bases; nucleotides not matched to a gene: 4. The CDR3 is made up of 14 amino acids. CDR3: CASSRLAGDHTQYF. CDR3 sequence (DNA): TGTGCCAGCAGTCGACTAGCGGGAGATCATACGCAGTATTTT.

This clone was detected once. The CDR3 coding sequence is TGTGCCAGCAGTGACTCGAAGCGGGAGGCCACCGGGGAGCTGTTTTTT. It translates to CASSDSKREATGELFF. The chain combines TRBV6-4 with TRBJ2-2, with TRBD2 matching 9 bases. Germline CDR1 and CDR2: MRHNA and SNTAGT. V trimming: 0 bases; J trimming: 4 bases; junction bases outside the gene matches: 3. There are 16 residues in the CDR3.

J is TRBJ2-3 and V is TRBV5-6, with D maybe TRBD2 (6 bases). Germline V CDR1 and CDR2: SGHDT, YYEEEE. The CDR3 loop spans 15 amino acids. The CDR3 nucleotides read TGTGTCACCACGGAACTAGCTCTCGGCACAGATACGCAGTATTTT. Translating gives CVTTELALGTDTQYF.

This sequence joins TRBV5-1 and TRBJ2-7; D is perhaps TRBD2 (6 bases). The CDR3 sequence is 15 residues long. Trimming removed 0 bases at V and 3 bases at J, with 13 bases between. The germline V gene has CDR1 SGHRS and CDR2 YFSETQ. In nucleotides, the CDR3 is TGCGCCAGCAGCTTGGGAGGCGGGGTGGGCTACGAGCAGTACTTC. Translating it yields CASSLGGGVGYEQYF.

This chain links TRBV6-5 with TRBJ2-5; 10 bases are shared with TRBD1. Germline assignment: CDR1 MNHEY and CDR2 SVGAGI. After removal of 1 base from V and 5 bases from J, the junction contained 4 bases not matched to a gene. The CDR3 is 15 amino acids. The CDR3 DNA is TGTGCCAGCAGTTACTTGGGGACAGGGGAGGAGACCCAGTACTTC. This sequence encodes CASSYLGTGEETQYF.

This clone occurred a few times. This rearrangement joins TRBV6-1 to TRBJ2-1, with TRBD2 matching 7 bases. This CDR3 spans 15 amino acids. The germline gives CDR1 MNHNS, CDR2 SASEGT. The CDR3, as DNA: TGTGCTAGCCTAGAACTAGCGTTTTCTTACAATGAGCAGTTCTTC. Translation: CASLELAFSYNEQFF.

As for this clone: A read error may produce the germline difference seen at one junction end. The chain uses TRBV28 and TRBJ2-7, with 7 nucleotides matching TRBD1. The CDR3 spans 12 residues. Germline-derived CDR1 and CDR2 are MDHEN and SYDVKM. CDR3 sequence reads: CASSLGDSVAGF. CDR3 nucleotide sequence: TGTGCCAGCAGTTTAGGGGACAGTGTTGCAGGCTTC.

The V and J genes are TRBV4-3 and TRBJ2-3; TRBD2 is a possible D gene (5 bases). V lost 3 bases and J lost 2, with 12 bases in between. CDR3 length: 15 residues. Germline CDR1 and CDR2: LGHNA and YSLEER. The CDR3 sequence is CASSQVRRPTDTQYF. Written as DNA, the CDR3 is TGCGCCAGCAGCCAGGTTCGGAGGCCCACAGATACGCAGTATTTT.